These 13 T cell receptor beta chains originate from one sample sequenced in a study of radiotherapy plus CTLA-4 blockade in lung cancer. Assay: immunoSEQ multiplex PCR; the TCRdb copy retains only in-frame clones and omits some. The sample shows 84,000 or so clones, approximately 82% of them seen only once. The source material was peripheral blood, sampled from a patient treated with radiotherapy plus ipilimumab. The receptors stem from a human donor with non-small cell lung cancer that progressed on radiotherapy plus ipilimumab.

The CDR3 nucleotides are TGTGCCAGCAGCACCACTCGAGGCGAAGCTTTCTTT. Translated: CASSTTRGEAFF. This sequence joins TRBV7-6 and TRBJ1-1; D ambiguous. The germline V and J ends were trimmed by 5 bases and 8 bases, with 12 bases remaining between them. The germline gives CDR1 SGHVS, CDR2 FNYEAQ. This CDR3 spans 12 amino acids.

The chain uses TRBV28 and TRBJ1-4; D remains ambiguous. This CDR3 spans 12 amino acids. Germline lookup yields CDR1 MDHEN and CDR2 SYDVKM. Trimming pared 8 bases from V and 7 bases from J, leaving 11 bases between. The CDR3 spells CASEAVGEKLFF. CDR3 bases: TGTGCCAGCGAAGCCGTGGGTGAAAAACTGTTTTTT. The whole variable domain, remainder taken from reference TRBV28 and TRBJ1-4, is DVKVTQSSRYLVKRTGEKVFLECVQDMDHENMFWYRQDPGLGLRLIYFSYDVKMKEKGDIPEGYSVSREKKERFSLILESASTNQTSMYLCASEAVGEKLFFGSGTQLSVL.

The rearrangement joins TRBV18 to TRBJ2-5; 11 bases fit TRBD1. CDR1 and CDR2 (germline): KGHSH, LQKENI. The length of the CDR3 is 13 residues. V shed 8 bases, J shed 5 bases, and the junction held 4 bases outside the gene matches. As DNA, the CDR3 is TGTGCCAGCACCCGGGACAGGGGGGAGACCCAGTACTTC. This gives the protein CASTRDRGETQYF.

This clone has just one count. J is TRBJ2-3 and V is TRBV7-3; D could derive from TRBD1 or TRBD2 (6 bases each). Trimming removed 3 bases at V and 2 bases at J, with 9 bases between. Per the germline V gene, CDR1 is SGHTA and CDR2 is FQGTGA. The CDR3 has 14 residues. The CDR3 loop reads CASSFGGPTDTQYF. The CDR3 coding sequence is TGTGCCAGCAGCTTTGGGGGGCCCACAGATACGCAGTATTTT. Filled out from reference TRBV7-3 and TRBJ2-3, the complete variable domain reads GAGVSQTPSNKVTEKGKYVELRCDPISGHTALYWYRQSLGQGPEFLIYFQGTGAADDSGLPNDRFFAVRPEGSVSTLKIQRTERGDSAVYLCASSFGGPTDTQYFGPGTRLTVL.

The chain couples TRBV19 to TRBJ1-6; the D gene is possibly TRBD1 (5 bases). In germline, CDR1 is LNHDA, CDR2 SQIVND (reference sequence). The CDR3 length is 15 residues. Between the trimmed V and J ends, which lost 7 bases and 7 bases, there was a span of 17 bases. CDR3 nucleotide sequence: TGTGCCAGTACACTTTCCGGGACCCCGAATTCACCCCTCCACTTT. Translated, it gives CASTLSGTPNSPLHF.

CDR3 DNA: TGTGCCAGCAGCCAGACACAGGGGCGGTACACCTTC. Encoded protein: CASSQTQGRYTF. The chain is built from TRBV28 and TRBJ1-2; 7 bases agree with TRBD1. The trim removed 6 bases at V and 11 bases at J, leaving 9 bases unmatched. Germline V gene sequence: CDR1 MDHEN, CDR2 SYDVKM. The CDR3 totals 12 residues.

The CDR3 is CASSLGVSNQPQHF. Here the CDR3 DNA reads TGTGCCAGCAGCTTAGGGGTCAGCAATCAGCCCCAGCATTTT. The chain couples TRBV7-2 to TRBJ1-5; D is undetermined. This CDR3 spans 14 amino acids. The V end lost 1 base, the J end lost 1 base, and 5 bases lay between the germline ends. Germline assignment: CDR1 SGHTA and CDR2 FQGNSA.

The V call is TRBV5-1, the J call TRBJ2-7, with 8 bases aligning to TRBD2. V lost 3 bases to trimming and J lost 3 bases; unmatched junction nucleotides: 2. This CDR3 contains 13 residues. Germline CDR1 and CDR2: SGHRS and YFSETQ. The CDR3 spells CASSSGGFYEQYF. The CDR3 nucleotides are TGCGCCAGCAGCTCGGGGGGGTTCTACGAGCAGTACTTC.

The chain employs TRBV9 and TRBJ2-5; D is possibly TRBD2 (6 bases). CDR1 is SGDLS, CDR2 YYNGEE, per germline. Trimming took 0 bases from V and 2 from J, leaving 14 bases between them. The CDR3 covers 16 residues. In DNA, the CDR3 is TGTGCCAGCAGCGTAGGGGCTAGCGACAAACAAGAGACCCAGTACTTC. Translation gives CASSVGASDKQETQYF.

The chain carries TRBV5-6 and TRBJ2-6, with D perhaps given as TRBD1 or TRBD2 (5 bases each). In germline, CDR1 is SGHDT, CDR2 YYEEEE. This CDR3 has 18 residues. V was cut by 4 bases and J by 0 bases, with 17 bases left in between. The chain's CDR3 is CASSQFFGGSSGANVLTF. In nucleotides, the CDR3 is TGTGCCAGCAGCCAATTCTTTGGGGGTAGCTCTGGGGCCAACGTCCTGACTTTC.

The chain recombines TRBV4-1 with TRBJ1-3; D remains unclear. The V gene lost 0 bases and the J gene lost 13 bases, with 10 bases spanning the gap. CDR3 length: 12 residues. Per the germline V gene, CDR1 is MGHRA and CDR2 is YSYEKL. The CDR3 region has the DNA TGCGCCAGCAGCCAAGACCCCCGGGAAATATATTTT. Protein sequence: CASSQDPREIYF.

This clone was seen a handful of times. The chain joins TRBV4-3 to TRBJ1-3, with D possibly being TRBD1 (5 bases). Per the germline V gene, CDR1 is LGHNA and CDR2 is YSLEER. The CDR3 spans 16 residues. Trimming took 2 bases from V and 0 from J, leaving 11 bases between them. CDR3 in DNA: TGCGCCAGCAGCCAACAGGGCTTTACCTCTGGAAACACCATATATTTT. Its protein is CASSQQGFTSGNTIYF.

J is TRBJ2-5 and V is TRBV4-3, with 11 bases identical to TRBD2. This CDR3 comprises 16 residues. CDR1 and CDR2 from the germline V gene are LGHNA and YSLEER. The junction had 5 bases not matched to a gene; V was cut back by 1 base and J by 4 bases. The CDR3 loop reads CASSQAPGLAGETQYF. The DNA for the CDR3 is TGCGCCAGCAGCCAAGCCCCAGGACTAGCGGGAGAGACCCAGTACTTC.